The clone carrying this T cell receptor (beta chain) was observed a single time. The CDR3 runs 13 residues. Germline CDR1 reads SGHNT; CDR2 reads YENEEA. The V end lost 2 bases, the J end lost 10 bases, and 14 bases lay between the germline ends. In the original analysis: Amplification from reference gene primers served as the basis for estimated nucleated cell counts. TCRdb's copy holds only in-frame clones and misses some; the assay was immunoSEQ multiplex PCR. V, J and clone size derive from that table, while D and trimming were established from the DNA sequence. The sample gives 39,000 or so clones, roughly 80% of which show up once; 9% to 10% is in the top ten. The data belong to a study of blood T cell repertoires in COVID-19. About the research overall: Donors in the United States, Italy and Spain gave samples during acute or convalescent COVID-19. T cells, B-cell-depleted T cells, or PBMCs supplied cDNA or gDNA.

This sequence originates from a man aged 55 to 70 in a cohort sampled during active COVID-19. Sequenced material: peripheral blood. This chain joins TRBV11-3 and TRBJ2-5, with D possibly TRBD2 on 5 matching bases. The CDR3: CASSLPAREGQYF. CDR3 DNA: TGTGCCAGCAGCTTACCCGCCCGAGAGGGCCAGTACTTC.